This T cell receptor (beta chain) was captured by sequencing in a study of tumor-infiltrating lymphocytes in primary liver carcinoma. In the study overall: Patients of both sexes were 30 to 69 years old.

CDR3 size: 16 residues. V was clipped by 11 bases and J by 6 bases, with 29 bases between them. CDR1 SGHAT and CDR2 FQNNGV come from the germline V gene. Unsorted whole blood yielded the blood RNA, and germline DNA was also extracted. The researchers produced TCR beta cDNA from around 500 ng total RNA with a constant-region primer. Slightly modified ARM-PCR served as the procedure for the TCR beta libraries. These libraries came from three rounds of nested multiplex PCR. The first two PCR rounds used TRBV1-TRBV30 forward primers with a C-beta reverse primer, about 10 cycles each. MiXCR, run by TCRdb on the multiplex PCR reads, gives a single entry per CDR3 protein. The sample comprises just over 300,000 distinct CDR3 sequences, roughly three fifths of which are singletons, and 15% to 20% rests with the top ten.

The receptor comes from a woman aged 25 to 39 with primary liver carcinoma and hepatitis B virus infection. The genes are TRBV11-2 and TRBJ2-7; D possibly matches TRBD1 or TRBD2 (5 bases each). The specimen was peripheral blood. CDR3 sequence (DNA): TGTGCCGACAGCTTTTTGGGAGAGGGATTTCCGACCGAGCAGTACTTC. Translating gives CADSFLGEGFPTEQYF.